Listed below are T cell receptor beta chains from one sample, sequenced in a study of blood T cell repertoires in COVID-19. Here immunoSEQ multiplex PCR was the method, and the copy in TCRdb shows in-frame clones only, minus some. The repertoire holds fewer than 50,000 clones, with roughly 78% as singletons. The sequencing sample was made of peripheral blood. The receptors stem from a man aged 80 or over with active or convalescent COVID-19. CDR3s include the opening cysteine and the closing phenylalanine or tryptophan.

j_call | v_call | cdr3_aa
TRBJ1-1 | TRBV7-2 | CASSLGQVNTEAFF
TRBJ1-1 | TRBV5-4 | CASSLRTDRVEAFF
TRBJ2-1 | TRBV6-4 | CASGHRDSFSYNEQFF
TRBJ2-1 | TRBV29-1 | CSANGGGYNEQFF
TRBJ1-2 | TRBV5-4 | CASRNGALAGSYGYTF
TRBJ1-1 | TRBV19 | CASSIPQGGTEAFF
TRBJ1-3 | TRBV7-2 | CASNLPTLRGGNTIYF
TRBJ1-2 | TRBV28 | CASSLNEQGYYGYTF
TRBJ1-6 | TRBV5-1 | CASSSQGATGNSPLHF
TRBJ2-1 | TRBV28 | CASSPGLAGLPNEQFF
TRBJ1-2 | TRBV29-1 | CSVEVWDRDGYTF
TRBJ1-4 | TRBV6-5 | CASSYSSGAGGEKLFF
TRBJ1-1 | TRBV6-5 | CASRLQGDTEAFF
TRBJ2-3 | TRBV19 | CASSIYSGISTDTQYF
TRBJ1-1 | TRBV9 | CASSVTGQPNTEAFF
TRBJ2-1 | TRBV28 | CASSHGRASYNEQFF
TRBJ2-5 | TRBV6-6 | CASSYAGGLQETQYF
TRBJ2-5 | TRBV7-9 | CASSPAGTLDQETQYF
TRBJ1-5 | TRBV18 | CASSPFGGKGDQPQHF
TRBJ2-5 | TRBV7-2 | CASSSGGSWETQYF
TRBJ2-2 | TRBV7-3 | CASSLSSGKGELFF
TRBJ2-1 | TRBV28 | CASSLGLAVTYNEQFF
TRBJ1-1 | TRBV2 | CASTRPGTMNTEAFF
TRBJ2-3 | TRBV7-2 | CASSLAGLADTQYF
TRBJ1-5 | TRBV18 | CASSPGDRGLNQPQHF
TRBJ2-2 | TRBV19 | CASSTPIRGVNTGELFF
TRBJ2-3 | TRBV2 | CASLNRASGDTQYF
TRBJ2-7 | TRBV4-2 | CASSQEVAGGRYEQYF
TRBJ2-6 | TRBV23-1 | CASSQSRDMGSGANVLTF
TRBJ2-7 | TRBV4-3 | CASSQDSENRGREQYF
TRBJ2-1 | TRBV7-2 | CASSQGGQNYNEQFF
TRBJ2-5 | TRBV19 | CASSLAGGLETQYF
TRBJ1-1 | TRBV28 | CASSSTQGARTEAFF
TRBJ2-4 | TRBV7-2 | CASSFPPPDIQYF
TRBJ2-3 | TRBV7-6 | CASSLVAGGGTDTQYF
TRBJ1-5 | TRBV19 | CASTAGYSNQPQHF
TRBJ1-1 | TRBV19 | CASTSLDKNTEAFF
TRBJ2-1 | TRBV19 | CASSIGLFSAGRINEQFF
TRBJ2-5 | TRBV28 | CASSLETDQETQYF
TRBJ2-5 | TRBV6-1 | CASSEGIRASAETQYF
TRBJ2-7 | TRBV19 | CASTHGQGVGEQYF
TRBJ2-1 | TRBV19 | CASSFREANNEQFF
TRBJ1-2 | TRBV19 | CASRLRETKGLGYTF
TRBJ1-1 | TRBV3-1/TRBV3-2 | CASSPPKNTEAFF
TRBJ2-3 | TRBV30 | CAWARLAGEGDTQYF
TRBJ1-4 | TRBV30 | CAWSWGGLAEKLFF